This record covers a single TCR beta chain. Its antigen is not yet known. Within one base of it there is no much larger clone, and no base qualities were kept. This specimen comes from a study of OX40 agonist ivuxolimab in advanced cancers. Study-level background: Ivuxolimab, which targeted the costimulatory receptor OX40 (CD134), was an agonistic, fully human IgG2 monoclonal antibody. Intravenous ivuxolimab was administered to patients every 2 weeks at six dose levels: 0.01, 0.1, 0.3, 1.5, 3 and 10 mg/kg. Of the 50 to 55 patients in dose escalation, around 20 had hepatocellular carcinoma, some 15 had melanoma, 9 had renal cell carcinoma and 9 had head and neck cancer. In the dose-escalation cohort, around four fifths of patients were male, and the mean age was approximately 60 years, with a range of 23 to 79. Patients were allowed to have had prior anti-PD-1, anti-PD-L1 or anti-CTLA-4 therapy, and 30% to 40% of the dose-escalation patients had been treated with checkpoint inhibitors. Partial responses were achieved by three dose-escalation patients, of whom one had hepatocellular carcinoma and two had cutaneous melanoma. Peripheral TCRbeta sequencing aimed to test whether ivuxolimab altered TCR sequence diversity and caused clonal T-cell expansion. The paper covers the monotherapy dose-escalation part of the phase I ivuxolimab trial, which included N of about 50 patients. The full study reports these points: After ivuxolimab, more expanded clones were found on average in CD8+ T cells than in CD4+ T cells. In the 0.1-3.0 mg/kg groups, partial responders had among the lowest normalized peripheral clonal expansion, particularly in CD8+ T cells. At doses from 0.1 to 3.0 mg/kg, clonal expansion was seen in both CD4+ and CD8+ blood T cells between baseline and week 6. Low levels of normalized T-cell clonal expansion were also seen in some patients who did not respond. Which antigens the clonally expanded peripheral T cells were specific for was not determined.

The trial excluded patients who had a history of autoimmune disease or who were on systemic immunosuppression. Peripheral blood for TCR sequencing was collected from all dose cohorts at baseline, on cycle 4 day 1, and on cycle 7 day 1. The samples were drawn from a first-in-human, open-label, multicenter phase I dose-escalation trial of ivuxolimab. Adults with locally advanced or metastatic head and neck squamous cell, hepatocellular, melanoma or renal cell carcinoma were enrolled in the trial. Before TCR sequencing, CD4+ T cells and CD8+ T cells from peripheral blood were sorted into separate populations. At the junction V is shortened by 7 bases and J by 5 bases, with 18 bases in between. The CDR3 holds 15 amino acids from the cysteine to the phenylalanine. The retained sequence is limited to the CDR3, 45 bases, with the frame set at the first base. CDR1 and CDR2 are read off the germline V gene (reference sequence) as LNHDA and SQIVND.

For sequencing of the TCRbeta CDR3 region, genomic DNA was extracted from the sorted cells. TCRbeta CDR3 regions were sequenced using the immunoSEQ Assay. TCRdb took this table from immuneACCESS and kept in-frame rearrangements with V and J called. Such tables lack part of the clones; where checked against another copy, unresolved V genes explain under half of the gap, and the rest is unexplained. The sample yields approximately 67,000 clones; around 90% were counted once. The ten largest make up about 5.5% of the sample. The starting material was CD4+ or CD8+ T cells sorted from blood, obtained in a trial of the OX40 agonist ivuxolimab. The source is an adult with an advanced solid tumor such as melanoma, head and neck, liver or kidney cancer. The rearrangement combines TRBV19 with TRBJ1-5, with a weak D call of TRBD1 (5 bases match). Read as DNA, the sequence is TGTGCCAGTACCCTCGCGGGGGACGGCCATCAGCCCCAGCATTTT. Translated, this gives CASTLAGDGHQPQHF. The entire variable domain, with the stretches around the CDR3 drawn from the reference TRBV19 and TRBJ1-5 proteins, is DGGITQSPKYLFRKEGQNVTLSCEQNLNHDAMYWYRQDPGQGLRLIYYSQIVNDFQKGDIAEGYSVSREKKESFPLTVTSAQKNPTAFYLCASTLAGDGHQPQHFGDGTRLSIL.